The 2 T cell receptor beta chains in this list originate from one sample, sequenced in a study of blood T cell repertoires in COVID-19. Sequenced by immunoSEQ multiplex PCR; TCRdb stores in-frame clones only, minus some. The sample holds more than 150,000 clones, around 87% seen once. Specimen: peripheral blood. These receptors were collected from a man in his fifties or sixties with COVID-19, enrolled during active disease.

This chain joins TRBV11-3 and TRBJ1-1, with D perhaps matching TRBD1 (5 bases). Germline CDR1 reads SGHNT; CDR2 reads YENEEA. V was clipped by 6 bases and J by 0 bases, with 11 bases between them. The CDR3 spans 14 residues. CDR3 DNA sequence: TGTGCCAGCAGAAAAGGACAACTGAACACTGAAGCTTTCTTT. This encodes CASRKGQLNTEAFF. The full variable domain, completed using reference TRBV11-3 and TRBJ1-1, is EAGVVQSPRYKIIEKKQPVAFWCNPISGHNTLYWYLQNLGQGPELLIRYENEEAVDDSQLPKDRFSAERLKGVDSTLKIQPAELGDSAVYLCASRKGQLNTEAFFGQGTRLTVV.

This clone was recorded only once. The chain joins TRBV4-3 to TRBJ1-1; 7 bases line up with TRBD1. V trimming: 4 bases; J trimming: 6 bases; junction bases outside the gene matches: 11. CDR1 LGHNA and CDR2 YSLEER come from the germline V gene. The CDR3 contains 15 residues. The CDR3 reads CASSRRTGGAPEAFF. In nucleotides, the CDR3 is TGCGCCAGCAGCCGGCGGACAGGTGGAGCCCCTGAAGCTTTCTTT.